Following are 15 T cell receptor beta chains from one sample sequenced in a study of CXCR3-negative and CXCR3-positive naive CD8 T cells. The antigens of these receptors remain unknown. Overall study results and limits: When CXCR3-positive naive cells were set against CXCR3-negative naive cells, the former had more hydrophobic TRB CDR3s.

UMI labels and 5' RACE were used to prepare the TRB cDNA libraries. TCRdb processed the 5' RACE reads again and assigns one entry to each CDR3 protein, with no DNA. The sample has about 56,000 distinct CDR3 sequences. Source material: naive CXCR3+ CD8+ T cells from blood. Subset: CD45RO-CCR7+CD27+CD95- naive CD8+ T cells expressing CXCR3 (TNR3+). The receptors were gathered from a human donor in good health. Some clones in this sample may be carry-over from other donors' samples.

The chain combines TRBV10-3 with TRBJ1-1; TCRdb's D call of TRBD1 is untestable without DNA. CDR1 is ENHRY and CDR2 is SYGVKD in the germline V gene. CDR3 length equals 14 residues. The CDR3 region is CAILDGGPGTEAFF.

V usage is TRBV3-1 and J usage is TRBJ2-7. The CDR3 contains 14 residues. The germline V gene encodes CDR1 LGHDT and CDR2 YNNKEL (reference sequence). The CDR3 spells CASSQFLGTYEQYF.

CDR3 sequence reads: CASSGQGFTDTQYF. V gene TRBV9 combines with J gene TRBJ2-3; checking the TCRdb D call of TRBD1 is not possible without DNA. Germline V CDR1 and CDR2: SGDLS, YYNGEE. The CDR3 totals 14 residues.

CDR3 in amino acids: CASSLSPSGGALSADTQYF. This sequence joins TRBV7-8 and TRBJ2-3; TCRdb gives TRBD2 as the D gene, but with no DNA this cannot be confirmed. CDR1 and CDR2 (germline): SGHVS, FQNEAQ. This CDR3 is built from 19 residues.

This chain connects TRBV12-3 or TRBV12-4 to TRBJ1-1. The CDR3 has 12 amino acids. The CDR3 sequence is CASSWINTEAFF.

The chain joins TRBV7-6 to TRBJ2-5; TCRdb lists TRBD1, though no DNA is available to test this call. The CDR3 loop spans 15 amino acids. Germline CDR1 is SGHVS and CDR2 is FNYEAQ. The chain's CDR3 is CASSLGQGIRETQYF.

J is TRBJ2-7 and V is TRBV21-1. TRBV21-1 represents a pseudogene. The CDR3 length is 17 residues. CDR3 protein: CASSKVSKCTGPDEQYF.

V usage is TRBV20-1 and J usage is TRBJ1-5; TCRdb lists TRBD1, though no DNA is available to test this call. Germline CDR1 DFQATT, CDR2 SNEGSKA (reference sequence). The CDR3 covers 15 residues. The CDR3 reads CSARDLEGANQPQHF.

The chain couples TRBV29-1 to TRBJ2-5; TCRdb reports TRBD2, a call that lacks DNA to check it against. The germline CDR1 and CDR2 sequences are SQVTM and ANQGSEA. The CDR3 sequence is 15 residues long. The CDR3 sequence: CSVDKLAGGRETQYF.

The V call is TRBV28, the J call TRBJ2-3; as DNA is missing, the TRBD2 call by TCRdb cannot be tested. This CDR3 has 19 amino acids. Germline V gives CDR1 MDHEN, CDR2 SYDVKM. The CDR3 protein is CASSLWLAGGPREPDTQYF.

The chain recombines TRBV29-1 with TRBJ2-3; no DNA is available, so the TRBD1 call from TCRdb remains unchecked. This CDR3 contains 13 residues. The germline V gene has CDR1 SQVTM and CDR2 ANQGSEA. CDR3 loop: CSVQVRGPDTQYF.

The chain employs TRBV12-3 or TRBV12-4 and TRBJ2-3; TCRdb reports TRBD2, a call that lacks DNA to check it against. CDR3 length: 15 residues. CDR3 amino acids: CASTVTSGGTDTQYF.

CDR3 in amino acids: CASSQSGQVVLFDEQYF. V and J are TRBV14 and TRBJ2-7; TCRdb proposes TRBD2, but this gene call is untestable without DNA. Germline CDR1 and CDR2: SGHDN and FVKESK. This CDR3 has 17 amino acids.

The V and J genes are TRBV27 and TRBJ2-7; TCRdb selects TRBD1, and the lack of DNA leaves this call unchecked. The V gene's germline CDR1 is MNHEY and CDR2 SMNVEV (reference sequence). The CDR3 has 14 residues. CDR3 loop: CASKRTGEPYEQYF.

This chain links TRBV6-5 with TRBJ1-2. This CDR3 comprises 14 residues. Germline V gene sequence: CDR1 MNHEY, CDR2 SVGAGI. This CDR3 reads CASSYSAGGYGYTF.